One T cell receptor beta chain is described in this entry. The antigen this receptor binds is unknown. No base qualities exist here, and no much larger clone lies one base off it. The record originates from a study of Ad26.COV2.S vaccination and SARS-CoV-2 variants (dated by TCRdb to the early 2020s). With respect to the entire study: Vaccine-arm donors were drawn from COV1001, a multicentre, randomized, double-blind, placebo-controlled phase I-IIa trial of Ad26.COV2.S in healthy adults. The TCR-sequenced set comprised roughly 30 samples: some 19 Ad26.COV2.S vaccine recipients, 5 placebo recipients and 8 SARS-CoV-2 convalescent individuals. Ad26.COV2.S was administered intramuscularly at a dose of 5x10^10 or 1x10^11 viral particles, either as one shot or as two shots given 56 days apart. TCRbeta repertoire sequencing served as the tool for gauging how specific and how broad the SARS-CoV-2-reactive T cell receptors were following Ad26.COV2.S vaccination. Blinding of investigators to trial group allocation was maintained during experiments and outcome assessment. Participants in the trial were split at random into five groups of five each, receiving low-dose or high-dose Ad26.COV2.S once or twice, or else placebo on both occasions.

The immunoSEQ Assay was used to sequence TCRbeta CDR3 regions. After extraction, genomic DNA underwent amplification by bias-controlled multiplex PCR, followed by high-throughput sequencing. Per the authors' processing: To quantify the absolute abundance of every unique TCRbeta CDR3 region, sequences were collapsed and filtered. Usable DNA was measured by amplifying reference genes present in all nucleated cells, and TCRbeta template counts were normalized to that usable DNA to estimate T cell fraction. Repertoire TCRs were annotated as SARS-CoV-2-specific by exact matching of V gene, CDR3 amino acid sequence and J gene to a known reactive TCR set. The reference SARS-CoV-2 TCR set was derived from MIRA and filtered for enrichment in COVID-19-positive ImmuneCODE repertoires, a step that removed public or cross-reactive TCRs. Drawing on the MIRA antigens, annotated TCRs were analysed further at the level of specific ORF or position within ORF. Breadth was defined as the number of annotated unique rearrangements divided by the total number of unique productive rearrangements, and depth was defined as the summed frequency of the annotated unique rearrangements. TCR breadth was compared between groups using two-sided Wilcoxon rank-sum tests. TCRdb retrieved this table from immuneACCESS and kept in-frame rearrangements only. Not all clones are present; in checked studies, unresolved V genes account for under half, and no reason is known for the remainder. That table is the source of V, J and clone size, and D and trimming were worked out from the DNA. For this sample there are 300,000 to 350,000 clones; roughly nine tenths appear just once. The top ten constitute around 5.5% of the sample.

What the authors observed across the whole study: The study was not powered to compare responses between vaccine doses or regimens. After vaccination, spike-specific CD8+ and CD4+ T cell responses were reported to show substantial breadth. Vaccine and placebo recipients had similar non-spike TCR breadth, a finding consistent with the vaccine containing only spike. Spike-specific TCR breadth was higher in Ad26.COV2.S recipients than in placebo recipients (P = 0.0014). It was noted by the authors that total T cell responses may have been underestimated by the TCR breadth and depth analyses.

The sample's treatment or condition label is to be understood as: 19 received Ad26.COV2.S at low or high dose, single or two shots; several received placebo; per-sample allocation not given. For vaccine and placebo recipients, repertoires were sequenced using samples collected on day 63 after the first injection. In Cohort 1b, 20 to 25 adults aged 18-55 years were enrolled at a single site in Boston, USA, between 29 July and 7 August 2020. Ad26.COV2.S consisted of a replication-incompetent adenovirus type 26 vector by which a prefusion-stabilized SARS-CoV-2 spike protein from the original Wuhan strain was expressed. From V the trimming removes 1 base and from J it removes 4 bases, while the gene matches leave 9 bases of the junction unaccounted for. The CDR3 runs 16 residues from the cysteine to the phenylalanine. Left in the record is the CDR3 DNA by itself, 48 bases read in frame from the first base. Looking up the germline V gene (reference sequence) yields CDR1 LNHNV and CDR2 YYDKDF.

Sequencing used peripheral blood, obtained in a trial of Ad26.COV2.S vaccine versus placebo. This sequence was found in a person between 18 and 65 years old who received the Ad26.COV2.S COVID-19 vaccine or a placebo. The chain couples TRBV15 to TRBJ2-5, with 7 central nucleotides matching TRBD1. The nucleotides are TGTGCCACCAGCAGAGCAGGAGGACAGGCACGAGAGACCCAGTACTTC. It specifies CATSRAGGQARETQYF.